This TCR beta chain was retrieved from a study of blood T cell repertoires in COVID-19. Study background: Samples came from the United States, Italy and Spain, spanning acute and convalescent COVID-19.

Recovered participants had two consecutive negative NP/OP PCR tests, healthcare professional clearance, or symptom resolution. Assay: immunoSEQ multiplex PCR; the TCRdb copy retains only in-frame clones and omits some. The data hold under 200,000 clones, with roughly 90% observed a single time. CDR3 length equals 13 residues. Looked up from germline, CDR1 is SGHDT and CDR2 is YYEEEE. Trimming left V 5 bases short and J 0 bases short, with 7 bases between. J is TRBJ2-3 and V is TRBV5-6; D unclear. This receptor was taken from a young woman who had recovered from COVID-19. Sequencing was done on a sample of PBMCs or T cells enriched from blood (not recorded which). The CDR3 loop reads CASRSASTDTQYF. In DNA, the CDR3 is TGTGCCAGCAGAAGCGCTAGCACAGATACGCAGTATTTT.